The T cell receptor beta chain described here comes from a study of blood T cell repertoires in COVID-19 (TCRdb year 2020). Notes on the research overall: The collaborator samples originated in the United States, Italy and Spain and spanned the acute and convalescent phases of COVID-19. The prospective study material was composed of cDNA or gDNA derived from T cells, B-cell-depleted T cells, or PBMCs. Deeply sampled blood TCRbeta repertoires from subjects exposed to, actively infected with, or recovered from COVID-19 were included in the dataset. The repertoires were released in a freely available public database meant as a resource for research on the immune response to SARS-CoV-2. The samples were drawn from the first 160 participants of the ongoing ImmuneRACE study and from more than 1,000 subjects provided by 6 global collaborators. Sample metadata almost always included a de-identified subject ID, COVID-19 status, age in years and sex. Where HLA class I and class II types were available, the types were taken from metadata supplied by the sample provider, not from assay-based typing. Overall study results and their limits: The quantity of clinical and demographic metadata differed by source and by participant and was supplied without curation.

TCRbeta CDR3 regions were amplified from genomic DNA by means of the immunoSEQ Assay, a bias-controlled multiplex PCR. From the authors' description of their analysis: Nucleated cell counts per sample were estimated from amplification of reference gene primers within the assay. To quantify the absolute abundance of each unique TCRbeta CDR3 rearrangement, sequence reads were collapsed and filtered. For each sample, productive Simpson clonality was calculated as the square root of Simpson's diversity index across productive rearrangements. TCRdb holds this immuneACCESS table with in-frame rearrangements only. Some clones are missing; in checked studies, unresolved V genes explain under half, and the rest has no known cause. V, J and clone size reflect that table, while D and trimming were determined from the DNA. The sample contains 75,000 to 90,000 clones, 85% of them found a single time. The leading ten clones occupy more than 15% of the sample.

Reading from cysteine to phenylalanine, the CDR3 counts 16 amino acids. The sequence is cut down to CDR3 DNA, 48 bases in frame from base 1. Reading the germline V gene (reference sequence) gives CDR1 SEHNR and CDR2 FQNEAQ. The junction shows trimming of 10 bases on V and 3 bases on J, and the gene matches do not reach 16 bases of it. Details on this clone: Its antigen has not been determined. No base-level quality is on record; no much larger clone is a single base apart.

Collaborating institutions collected whole blood in K2EDTA tubes following their own protocols. For TCRbeta analysis, collaborator samples were shipped as frozen whole blood, as isolated PBMCs, or as DNA extracted from either sample type. The receptor was isolated from a man at least 80 years old with active or convalescent COVID-19. The V and J genes are TRBV7-9 and TRBJ1-1, with 8 bases matching TRBD1. The sequenced sample consisted of peripheral blood. The nucleotide sequence is TGTGCCATATCCGCGACAGGGGTATATCTCGACACTGAAGCTTTCTTT. This translates into CAISATGVYLDTEAFF.